One sample yielded the 5 T cell receptor beta chains listed below, sequenced in a study of blood T cell repertoires in COVID-19. Profiling relied on immunoSEQ multiplex PCR, and the TCRdb table lists in-frame clones only, not all of them. The table has hundreds of thousands of clones, approximately 90% seen once. Sequenced: PBMCs or T cells enriched from blood (not recorded which). Receptors originate from a woman between 35 and 50 years old who had recovered from COVID-19.

The chain employs TRBV19 and TRBJ2-5; 11 positions agree with TRBD1. The junction had 7 bases not matched to a gene; V was cut back by 5 bases and J by 5 bases. CDR1 and CDR2 (germline): LNHDA, SQIVND (reference sequence). The CDR3 sequence is 15 residues long. The CDR3 is CASSPWTGGEETQYF. CDR3 sequence (DNA): TGTGCCAGTAGTCCATGGACAGGGGGCGAGGAGACCCAGTACTTC.

The chain has TRBV28 and TRBJ1-6, with 7 bases lining up with TRBD1. Germline-derived CDR1 and CDR2 are MDHEN and SYDVKM. The CDR3 is 17 residues long. J lost 10 bases, V lost 5 bases, and 17 bases had no gene match. In nucleotides, the CDR3 is TGTGCCAGCAGTCTACTTACCATTCGGGACAGAAAGTCACCCCTCCACTTT. This encodes CASSLLTIRDRKSPLHF.

This clone was seen only a few times. The chain combines TRBV15 with TRBJ2-2; no definite D call. Trimming cost V 0 bases and J 4 bases, with 9 bases left between them. The germline CDR1 and CDR2 sequences are LNHNV and YYDKDF (reference sequence). There are 15 residues in the CDR3. CDR3: CATSRDFLVTGELFF. The DNA of the CDR3 is TGTGCCACCAGCAGAGATTTCCTAGTCACCGGGGAGCTGTTTTTT.

J is TRBJ2-7 and V is TRBV6-1; D is unresolved. V was cut by 3 bases and J by 2 bases, with 8 bases left in between. CDR1 MNHNS and CDR2 SASEGT come from the germline V gene. CDR3 size: 13 residues. Here the CDR3 reads CASSELEPYEQYF. The CDR3 nucleotides read TGTGCCAGCAGTGAGCTAGAGCCCTACGAGCAGTACTTC.

The rearrangement links TRBV30 to TRBJ2-2, with 9 bases matching TRBD1. There are 15 residues in the CDR3. Germline V gene sequence: CDR1 GTSNPN, CDR2 SVGIG (reference sequence). V shed 6 bases and J 5 bases; nucleotides not matched to a gene: 10. The CDR3 reads CACNPGQGWTGELFF. The CDR3 DNA reads TGTGCCTGCAACCCGGGACAGGGCTGGACCGGGGAGCTGTTTTTT.